These T cell receptor beta chains were read from a single sample in a study of OX40 agonist ivuxolimab in advanced cancers. Profiled with immunoSEQ multiplex PCR; TCRdb holds only in-frame clones, not every one. The table has about 69,000 clones, around 80% seen once. Specimen: CD4+ or CD8+ T cells sorted from blood, collected in a trial of the OX40 agonist ivuxolimab. The receptor source for this set is an adult with an advanced solid tumor such as melanoma, head and neck, liver or kidney cancer. CDR3s include the opening cysteine and the closing phenylalanine or tryptophan. The order of the fields is J gene, clone size, V gene, D gene, CDR3 protein, CDR3 DNA. The D gene is left open where the match is weak. Only part of the rows carry a size: once, few, many, or a class if the clone is expanded.

TRBJ1-2 | - | TRBV28 | - | CASRLPPQGGYTF | TGTGCCAGCAGGTTACCTCCACAGGGTGGCTACACCTTC
TRBJ2-3 | - | TRBV5-4 | TRBD2 | CASSMKREATDTQYF | TGTGCCAGCAGCATGAAGCGGGAGGCGACAGATACGCAGTATTTT
TRBJ2-2 | - | TRBV7-3 | - | CASSQTGTLNTGELFF | TGTGCCAGCAGCCAAACAGGGACGCTAAACACCGGGGAGCTGTTTTTT
TRBJ2-1 | - | TRBV9 | TRBD2 | CASSAPSGSYNEQFF | TGTGCCAGCAGCGCCCCTAGCGGCTCGTACAATGAGCAGTTCTTC
TRBJ1-5 | - | TRBV28 | TRBD1 | CASRRQGAYQPQHF | TGTGCCAGCCGACGACAGGGGGCCTATCAGCCCCAGCATTTT
TRBJ2-1 | - | TRBV2 | TRBD2 | CASSGASGVNEQFF | TGTGCCAGCAGTGGGGCTAGCGGGGTCAATGAGCAGTTCTTC
TRBJ2-7 | - | TRBV19 | - | CASSLGGSSYEQYF | TGTGCCAGTAGTTTGGGCGGAAGCTCCTACGAGCAGTACTTC
TRBJ2-3 | - | TRBV25-1 | TRBD2 | CASSEASGITDTQYF | TGTGCCAGCAGTGAGGCTAGCGGGATCACAGATACGCAGTATTTT
TRBJ2-7 | - | TRBV28 | TRBD1 | CASSFSGTGWGEQYF | TGTGCCAGCAGTTTTTCCGGGACAGGGTGGGGCGAGCAGTACTTC
TRBJ2-7 | - | TRBV6-6 | TRBD1 | CASRSRDRGIYEQYF | TGTGCCAGCAGGAGCCGGGACAGGGGTATCTACGAGCAGTACTTC
TRBJ1-2 | few | TRBV27 | - | CASSKSPPENGPYGYTF | TGTGCCAGCAGCAAATCACCCCCAGAGAACGGACCCTATGGCTACACCTTC
TRBJ2-1 | - | TRBV11-2 | TRBD1 | CASSLLGQKLYNEQFF | TGTGCCAGCAGCCTATTGGGACAGAAATTATACAATGAGCAGTTCTTC
TRBJ1-2 | - | TRBV6-4 | TRBD1 | CASKLWTGTNYGYTF | TGTGCCAGCAAGCTCTGGACAGGAACTAACTATGGCTACACCTTC
TRBJ1-1 | - | TRBV6-6 | TRBD1 | CASTQGGQGRGEAFF | TGTGCCAGCACCCAGGGGGGACAGGGTAGGGGTGAAGCTTTCTTT
TRBJ2-5 | - | TRBV5-1 | - | CASSLGRGGDGETQYF | TGCGCCAGCAGCTTGGGGCGCGGGGGCGACGGGGAGACCCAGTACTTC
TRBJ2-5 | - | TRBV2 | - | CASTRDPGVGTQYF | TGTGCCAGCACGAGGGACCCAGGGGTGGGGACCCAGTACTTC
TRBJ1-6 | - | TRBV4-1 | - | CASSQEWRRYNSPLHF | TGCGCCAGCAGCCAAGAGTGGCGGCGTTACAATTCACCCCTCCACTTT
TRBJ2-3 | once | TRBV5-1 | - | CASSLQDNTDTQYF | TGCGCCAGCAGCTTGCAGGACAACACAGATACGCAGTATTTT
TRBJ2-7 | - | TRBV6-1 | TRBD2 | CASRTGTSGIYEQYF | TGTGCCAGCAGGACGGGGACTAGCGGGATTTACGAGCAGTACTTC
TRBJ1-2 | - | TRBV7-2 | TRBD1 | CASSRQGLIYGYTF | TGTGCCAGCAGCCGACAGGGGCTAATCTATGGCTACACCTTC
TRBJ2-3 | - | TRBV7-2 | - | CASSLAGVDTQYF | TGTGCCAGCAGCTTAGCTGGGGTTGATACGCAGTATTTT
TRBJ2-6 | - | TRBV6-1 | - | CASEASGANVLTF | TGTGCCAGCGAGGCCTCTGGGGCCAACGTCCTGACTTTC
TRBJ1-5 | once | TRBV2 | - | CASSPGQSDQPQHF | TGTGCCAGCAGCCCTGGACAGTCAGATCAGCCCCAGCATTTT
TRBJ2-7 | few | TRBV28 | TRBD1 | CASSRRTGRQYF | TGTGCCAGCAGCAGAAGGACAGGCCGGCAGTACTTC
TRBJ2-5 | - | TRBV29-1 | - | CSVEIETQYF | TGCAGCGTTGAAATAGAGACCCAGTACTTC
TRBJ2-2 | few | TRBV7-8 | - | CASSSFGGGELFF | TGTGCCAGCAGCTCCTTCGGGGGAGGGGAGCTGTTTTTT
TRBJ1-1 | - | TRBV18 | - | CASSQGTGNTEAFF | TGTGCCAGCTCACAGGGGACGGGGAACACTGAAGCTTTCTTT
TRBJ1-1 | - | TRBV6-5 | - | CASSYIRGGATEAFF | TGTGCCAGCAGTTATATTAGGGGGGGTGCGACTGAAGCTTTCTTT
TRBJ1-4 | - | TRBV5-1 | - | CASRNGAGYEKLFF | TGCGCCAGCAGGAATGGGGCAGGTTATGAAAAACTGTTTTTT
TRBJ2-5 | - | TRBV6-5 | TRBD2 | CASRAGVGETQYF | TGTGCCAGCAGGGCGGGAGTCGGTGAGACCCAGTACTTC
TRBJ2-7 | once | TRBV30 | - | CAWSNRGDEQYF | TGTGCCTGGAGTAATAGGGGGGACGAGCAGTACTTC
TRBJ2-3 | once | TRBV7-2 | - | CASSLPSTDTQYF | TGTGCCAGCAGCTTACCTAGCACAGATACGCAGTATTTT
TRBJ2-5 | - | TRBV19 | - | CATRRGVGETQYF | TGTGCCACCCGACGCGGCGTGGGCGAGACCCAGTACTTC
TRBJ1-4 | - | TRBV5-1 | - | CASSLAAQGGEKLFF | TGCGCCAGCAGCTTGGCTGCTCAGGGAGGTGAAAAACTGTTTTTT
TRBJ1-1 | - | TRBV27 | - | CASSKQGSTEAFF | TGTGCCAGCAGTAAACAGGGTTCCACTGAAGCTTTCTTT
TRBJ2-3 | few | TRBV18 | TRBD2 | CASSPPGGRPSQYF | TGTGCCAGCTCGCCTCCCGGGGGGAGACCCTCGCAGTATTTT
TRBJ1-5 | - | TRBV9 | - | CASSVGGGGNQPQHF | TGTGCCAGCAGCGTTGGGGGGGGTGGCAATCAGCCCCAGCATTTT
TRBJ2-2 | - | TRBV29-1 | TRBD1 | CSGAGTGGRGGELFF | TGCAGCGGGGCCGGGACAGGGGGCCGGGGCGGGGAGCTGTTTTTT
TRBJ2-1 | - | TRBV2 | - | CASSEERGRNNEQFF | TGTGCCAGCAGTGAAGAAAGGGGACGGAACAATGAGCAGTTCTTC
TRBJ2-7 | - | TRBV5-6 | - | CASSFGRSSYEQYF | TGTGCCAGCAGCTTCGGGCGGAGCTCCTACGAGCAGTACTTC
TRBJ1-2 | - | TRBV19 | TRBD1 | CASSTLGTGFGYTF | TGTGCCAGTAGTACTTTGGGGACAGGGTTTGGCTACACCTTC
TRBJ1-2 | - | TRBV6-5 | - | CASSLRVKIPWGYTF | TGTGCCAGCAGTTTGAGGGTTAAGATCCCCTGGGGCTACACCTTC
TRBJ2-7 | - | TRBV5-1 | - | CASSSTGPYEQYF | TGCGCCAGCAGCTCTACTGGCCCCTACGAGCAGTACTTC
TRBJ1-2 | - | TRBV2 | TRBD1 | CASSLGQPIYGYTF | TGTGCCAGCAGTTTGGGACAGCCGATCTATGGCTACACCTTC
TRBJ2-3 | - | TRBV12-5 | - | CASGPTGPSQKTDTQYF | TGTGCTAGTGGCCCCACGGGACCCTCACAAAAAACAGATACGCAGTATTTT
TRBJ2-7 | - | TRBV25-1 | TRBD1 | CASSDRTGILYEQYF | TGTGCCAGCAGTGACCGGACAGGTATCCTATACGAGCAGTACTTC